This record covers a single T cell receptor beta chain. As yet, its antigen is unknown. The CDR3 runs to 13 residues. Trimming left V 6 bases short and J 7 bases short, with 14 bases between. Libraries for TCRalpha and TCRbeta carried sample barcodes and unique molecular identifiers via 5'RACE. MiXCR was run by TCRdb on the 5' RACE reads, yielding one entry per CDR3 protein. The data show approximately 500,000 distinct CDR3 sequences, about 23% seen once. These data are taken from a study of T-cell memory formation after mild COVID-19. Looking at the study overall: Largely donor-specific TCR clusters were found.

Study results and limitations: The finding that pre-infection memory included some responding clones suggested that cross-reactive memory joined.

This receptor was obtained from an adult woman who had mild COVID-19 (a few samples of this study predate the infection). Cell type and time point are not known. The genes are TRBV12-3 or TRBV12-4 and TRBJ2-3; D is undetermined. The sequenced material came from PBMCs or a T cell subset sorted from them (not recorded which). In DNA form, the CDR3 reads TGTGCCAGCAGCCTGGGGATGGGGAATACGCAGTATTTT. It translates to CASSLGMGNTQYF.